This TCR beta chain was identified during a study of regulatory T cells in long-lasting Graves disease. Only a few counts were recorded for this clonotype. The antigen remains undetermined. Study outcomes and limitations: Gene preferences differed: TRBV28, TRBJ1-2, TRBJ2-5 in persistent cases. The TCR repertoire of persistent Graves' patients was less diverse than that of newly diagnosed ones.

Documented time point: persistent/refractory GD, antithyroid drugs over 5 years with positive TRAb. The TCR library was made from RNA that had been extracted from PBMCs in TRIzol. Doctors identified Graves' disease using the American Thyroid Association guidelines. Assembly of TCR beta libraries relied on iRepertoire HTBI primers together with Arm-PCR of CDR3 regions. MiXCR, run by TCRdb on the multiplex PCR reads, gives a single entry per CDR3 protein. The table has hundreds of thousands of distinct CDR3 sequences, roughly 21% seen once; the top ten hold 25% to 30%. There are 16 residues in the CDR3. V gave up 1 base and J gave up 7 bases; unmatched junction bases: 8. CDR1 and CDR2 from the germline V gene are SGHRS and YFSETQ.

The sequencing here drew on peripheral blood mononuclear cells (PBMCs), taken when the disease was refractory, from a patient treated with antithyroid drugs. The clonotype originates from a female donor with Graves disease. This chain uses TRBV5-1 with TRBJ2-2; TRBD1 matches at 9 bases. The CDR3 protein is CASSLSRTGVGGELFF. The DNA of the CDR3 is TGCGCCAGCAGCTTGAGCAGGACAGGGGTCGGCGGGGAGCTGTTTTTT. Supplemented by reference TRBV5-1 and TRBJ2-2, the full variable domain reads KAGVTQTPRYLIKTRGQQVTLSCSPISGHRSVSWYQQTPGQGLQFLFEYFSETQRNKGNFPGRFSGRQFSNSRSEMNVSTLELGDSALYLCASSLSRTGVGGELFFGEGSRLTVL.